This is a list of T cell receptor beta chains from one sample in a study of T cells in tuberculosis. TCRdb's copy holds only in-frame clones and misses some; the assay was immunoSEQ multiplex PCR. The top ten clones hold 6% to 8% of a sample with roughly 44,000 clones, about 95% of them seen once. Sequencing input: PBMCs. These receptors were collected from a donor aged 10 to 29 with latent tuberculosis or without tuberculosis infection. Each CDR3 is given with its conserved first and last residue. D genes are given only for firm matches. Rows may omit the clone size; those that give it use once, few, many or a size class.

v_gene: TRBV30
abundance: -
j_gene: TRBJ2-1
d_gene: TRBD2
CDR3aa: CAWSGGLAGGNEQFF
CDR3nt: TGTGCCTGGAGTGGGGGACTAGCGGGAGGAAATGAGCAGTTCTTC

v_gene: TRBV14
abundance: -
j_gene: TRBJ2-1
d_gene: -
CDR3aa: CASSQEALSEQFF
CDR3nt: TGTGCCAGCAGCCAAGAGGCCTTAAGTGAGCAGTTCTTC

v_gene: TRBV6-5
abundance: -
j_gene: TRBJ2-1
d_gene: TRBD2
CDR3aa: CASSYKTTSGRNEQFF
CDR3nt: TGTGCCAGCAGTTACAAGACGACTAGCGGGAGAAATGAGCAGTTCTTC

v_gene: TRBV7-6
abundance: -
j_gene: TRBJ2-5
d_gene: TRBD2
CDR3aa: CASSYSGGLAAKETQYF
CDR3nt: TGTGCCAGCAGCTACAGCGGAGGGCTAGCGGCCAAAGAGACCCAGTACTTC

v_gene: TRBV27
abundance: -
j_gene: TRBJ1-6
d_gene: TRBD1
CDR3aa: CASSLDRGQGRLVQPHSPLHF
CDR3nt: TGTGCCAGCAGTTTGGACAGGGGGCAAGGACGATTAGTCCAGCCTCATTCACCCCTCCACTTT

v_gene: TRBV5-1
abundance: -
j_gene: TRBJ2-2
d_gene: -
CDR3aa: CASRIGGVDTGELFF
CDR3nt: TGCGCCAGCCGCATTGGCGGCGTCGACACCGGGGAGCTGTTTTTT

v_gene: TRBV19
abundance: -
j_gene: TRBJ2-2
d_gene: -
CDR3aa: CASCISGVITGELFF
CDR3nt: TGTGCCAGCTGCATTTCCGGGGTCATCACCGGGGAGCTGTTTTTT

v_gene: TRBV9
abundance: -
j_gene: TRBJ2-2
d_gene: -
CDR3aa: CASSVGRAGTGELFF
CDR3nt: TGTGCCAGCAGCGTCGGCAGGGCGGGAACCGGGGAGCTGTTTTTT

v_gene: TRBV29-1
abundance: -
j_gene: TRBJ2-1
d_gene: -
CDR3aa: CSVQREDRSYNEQFF
CDR3nt: TGCAGCGTCCAAAGGGAGGACCGCTCCTACAATGAGCAGTTCTTC

v_gene: TRBV6-5
abundance: -
j_gene: TRBJ2-7
d_gene: TRBD2
CDR3aa: CASSPSGITYEQYF
CDR3nt: TGTGCCAGCAGTCCTAGCGGGATTACCTACGAGCAGTACTTC

v_gene: TRBV6-1
abundance: -
j_gene: TRBJ1-1
d_gene: -
CDR3aa: CASSDMGGLQAFF
CDR3nt: TGTGCCAGCAGTGATATGGGGGGACTCCAAGCTTTCTTT

v_gene: TRBV6-6
abundance: once
j_gene: TRBJ1-6
d_gene: TRBD1
CDR3aa: CASKETGDSPLHF
CDR3nt: TGTGCCAGCAAGGAGACAGGGGACTCACCCCTCCACTTT

v_gene: TRBV6-1
abundance: -
j_gene: TRBJ2-3
d_gene: -
CDR3aa: CASSEATSRGDTQYF
CDR3nt: TGTGCCAGCAGTGAAGCGACATCCCGGGGAGATACGCAGTATTTT

v_gene: TRBV19
abundance: -
j_gene: TRBJ2-7
d_gene: TRBD1
CDR3aa: CASSTGTGAYEQYF
CDR3nt: TGTGCCAGTAGTACCGGGACAGGGGCCTACGAGCAGTACTTC

v_gene: TRBV6-6
abundance: few
j_gene: TRBJ1-5
d_gene: TRBD1
CDR3aa: CATRDRGLHSNQPQHF
CDR3nt: TGTGCCACTCGGGACAGGGGGCTCCATAGCAATCAGCCCCAGCATTTT

v_gene: TRBV7-8
abundance: -
j_gene: TRBJ1-2
d_gene: TRBD1
CDR3aa: CASSFIRWKGTGIYGYTF
CDR3nt: TGTGCCAGCAGCTTTATACGATGGAAGGGGACAGGCATCTATGGCTACACCTTC

v_gene: TRBV2
abundance: -
j_gene: TRBJ1-2
d_gene: TRBD1
CDR3aa: CAGIQGENYGYTF
CDR3nt: TGTGCCGGGATACAGGGGGAAAACTATGGCTACACCTTC

v_gene: TRBV10-2
abundance: -
j_gene: TRBJ2-2
d_gene: TRBD1
CDR3aa: CASILKPGQGNNTGELFF
CDR3nt: TGCGCCAGCATCCTCAAACCGGGACAGGGGAATAACACCGGGGAGCTGTTTTTT

v_gene: TRBV5-4
abundance: -
j_gene: TRBJ2-5
d_gene: TRBD2
CDR3aa: CASSAGLATETQYF
CDR3nt: TGTGCCAGCAGCGCGGGACTAGCGACCGAGACCCAGTACTTC

v_gene: TRBV11-2
abundance: -
j_gene: TRBJ2-7
d_gene: TRBD2
CDR3aa: CASRTGGSYEQYF
CDR3nt: TGTGCCAGCAGGACGGGGGGATCCTACGAGCAGTACTTC